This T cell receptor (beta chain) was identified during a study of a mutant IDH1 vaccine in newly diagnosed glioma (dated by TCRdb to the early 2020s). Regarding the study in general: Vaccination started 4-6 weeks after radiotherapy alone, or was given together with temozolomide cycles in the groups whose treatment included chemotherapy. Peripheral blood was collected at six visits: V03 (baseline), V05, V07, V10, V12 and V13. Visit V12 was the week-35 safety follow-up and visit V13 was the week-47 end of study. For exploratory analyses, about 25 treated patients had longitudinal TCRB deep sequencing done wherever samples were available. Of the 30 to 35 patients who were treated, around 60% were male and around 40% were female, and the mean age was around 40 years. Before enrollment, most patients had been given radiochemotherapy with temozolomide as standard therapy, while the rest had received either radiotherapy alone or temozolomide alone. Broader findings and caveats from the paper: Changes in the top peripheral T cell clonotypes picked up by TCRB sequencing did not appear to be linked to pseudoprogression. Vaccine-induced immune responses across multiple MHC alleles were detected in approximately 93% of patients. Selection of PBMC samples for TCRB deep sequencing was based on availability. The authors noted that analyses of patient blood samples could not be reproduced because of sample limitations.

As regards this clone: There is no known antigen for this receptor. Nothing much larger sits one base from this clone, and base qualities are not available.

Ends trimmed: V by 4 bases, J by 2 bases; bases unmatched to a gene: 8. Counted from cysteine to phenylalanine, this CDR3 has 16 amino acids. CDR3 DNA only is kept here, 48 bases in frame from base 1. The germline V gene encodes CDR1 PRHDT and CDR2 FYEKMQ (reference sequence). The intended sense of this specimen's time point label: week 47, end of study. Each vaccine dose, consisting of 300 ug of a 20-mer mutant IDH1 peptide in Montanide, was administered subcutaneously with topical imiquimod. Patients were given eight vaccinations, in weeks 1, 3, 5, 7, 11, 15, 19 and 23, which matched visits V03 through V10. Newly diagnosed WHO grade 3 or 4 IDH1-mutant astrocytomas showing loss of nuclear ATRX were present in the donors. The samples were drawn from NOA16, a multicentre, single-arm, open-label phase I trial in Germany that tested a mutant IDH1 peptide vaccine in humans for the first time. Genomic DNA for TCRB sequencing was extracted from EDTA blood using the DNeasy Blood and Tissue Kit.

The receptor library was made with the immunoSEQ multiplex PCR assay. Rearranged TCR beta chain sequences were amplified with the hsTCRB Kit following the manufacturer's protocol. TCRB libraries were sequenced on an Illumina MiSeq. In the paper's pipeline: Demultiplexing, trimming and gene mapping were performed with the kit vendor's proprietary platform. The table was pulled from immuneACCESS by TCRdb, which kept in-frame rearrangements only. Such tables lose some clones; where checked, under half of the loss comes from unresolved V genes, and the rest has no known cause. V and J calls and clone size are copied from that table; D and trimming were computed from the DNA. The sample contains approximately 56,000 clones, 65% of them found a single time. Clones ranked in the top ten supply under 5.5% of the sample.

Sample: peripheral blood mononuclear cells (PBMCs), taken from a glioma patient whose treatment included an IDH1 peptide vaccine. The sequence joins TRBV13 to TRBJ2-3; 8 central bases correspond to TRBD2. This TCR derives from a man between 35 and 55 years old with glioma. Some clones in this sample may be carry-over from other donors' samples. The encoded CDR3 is CASSSRRGGNTDTQYF. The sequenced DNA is TGTGCCAGCAGCTCTAGACGGGGGGGGAACACAGATACGCAGTATTTT.